What follows is one TCR beta chain and its context. Its antigen is undetermined. CDR1 and CDR2 from the germline V gene are MGHRA and YSYEKL. The CDR3 is 15 residues long. The ends lost 3 bases at V and 0 bases at J; junction bases unmatched: 1. This sample was included in a study of CD8 T cells in ankylosing spondylitis. General study points: Within ankylosing spondylitis blood, a TCR beta motif made up of roughly eight highly homologous variants appeared to be characteristic. As for the disease-linked clones, they showed a CD8+ phenotype and occurred at relatively low frequencies in peripheral blood. Earlier reports found some motif variants in synovial fluid and blood in reactive arthritis.

TCRdb itself ran the 5' RACE reads through MiXCR, one entry per CDR3 protein. This table has around 250,000 distinct CDR3 sequences, 9.5% to 12% appearing once. Sequenced sample: blood, either unsorted or a sorted T cell fraction (not recorded which). The rearrangement uses TRBV4-1 and TRBJ2-2, with 7 nucleotides matching TRBD1. This sequence was found in a male donor with ankylosing spondylitis or in good health (not recorded which). The CDR3 DNA follows: TGCGCCAGCAGCCAGGGGACAGCGAACACCGGGGAGCTGTTTTTT. This translates into CASSQGTANTGELFF.